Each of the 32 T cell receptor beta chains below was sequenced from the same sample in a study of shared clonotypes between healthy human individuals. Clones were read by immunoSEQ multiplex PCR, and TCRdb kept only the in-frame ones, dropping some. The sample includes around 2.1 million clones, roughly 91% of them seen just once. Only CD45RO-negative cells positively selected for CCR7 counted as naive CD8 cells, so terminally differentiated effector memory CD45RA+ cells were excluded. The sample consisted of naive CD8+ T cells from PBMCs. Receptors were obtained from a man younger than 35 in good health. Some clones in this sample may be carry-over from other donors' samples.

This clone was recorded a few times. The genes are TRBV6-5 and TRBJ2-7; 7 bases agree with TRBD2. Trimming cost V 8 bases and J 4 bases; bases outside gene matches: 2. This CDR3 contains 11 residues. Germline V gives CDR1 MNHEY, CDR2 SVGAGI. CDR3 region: CASGLGYEQYF. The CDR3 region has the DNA TGTGCCAGCGGACTAGGATACGAGCAGTACTTC.

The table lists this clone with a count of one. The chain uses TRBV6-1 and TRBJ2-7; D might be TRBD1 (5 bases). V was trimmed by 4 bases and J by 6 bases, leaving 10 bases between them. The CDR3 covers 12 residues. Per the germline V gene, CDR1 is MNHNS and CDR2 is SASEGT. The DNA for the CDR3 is TGTGCCAGCAGTGTCATCAGGGCCGAGCAGTACTTC. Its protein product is CASSVIRAEQYF.

The CDR3 loop is CASSPGTTNNEQFF. Written as DNA, the CDR3 is TGTGCCAGCAGTCCGGGGACTACAAACAATGAGCAGTTCTTC. The chain uses TRBV27 and TRBJ2-1, with TRBD2 identical over 7 bases. Germline V gene sequence: CDR1 MNHEY, CDR2 SMNVEV (reference sequence). V shed 5 bases and J 5 bases; nucleotides not matched to a gene: 6. The CDR3 runs 14 residues.

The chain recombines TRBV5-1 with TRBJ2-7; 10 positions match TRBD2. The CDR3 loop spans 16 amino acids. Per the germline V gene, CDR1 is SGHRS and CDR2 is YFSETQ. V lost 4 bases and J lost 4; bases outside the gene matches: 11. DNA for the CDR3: TGCGCCAGCAGCCTTGAAGCGGGAGGGCCTGCTTACGAGCAGTACTTC. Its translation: CASSLEAGGPAYEQYF.

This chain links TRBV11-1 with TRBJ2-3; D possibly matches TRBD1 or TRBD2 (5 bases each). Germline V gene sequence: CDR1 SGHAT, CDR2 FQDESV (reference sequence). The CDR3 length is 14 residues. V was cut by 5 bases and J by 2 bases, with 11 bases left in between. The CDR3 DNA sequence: TGTGCCAGCAGCACCGGGACCTACACAGATACGCAGTATTTT. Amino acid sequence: CASSTGTYTDTQYF.

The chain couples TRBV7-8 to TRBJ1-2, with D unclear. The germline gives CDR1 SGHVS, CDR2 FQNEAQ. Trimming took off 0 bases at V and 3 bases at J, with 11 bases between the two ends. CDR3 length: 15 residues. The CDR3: CASSLAGSTDYGYTF. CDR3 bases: TGTGCCAGCAGCTTAGCAGGGTCTACGGACTATGGCTACACCTTC.

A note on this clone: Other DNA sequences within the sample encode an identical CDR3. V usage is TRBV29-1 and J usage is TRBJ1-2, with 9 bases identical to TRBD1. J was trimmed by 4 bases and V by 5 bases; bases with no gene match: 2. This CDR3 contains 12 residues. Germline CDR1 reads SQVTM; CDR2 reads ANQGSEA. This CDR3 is CSVPGQGYGYTF. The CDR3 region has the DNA TGCAGCGTTCCGGGACAGGGCTATGGCTACACCTTC. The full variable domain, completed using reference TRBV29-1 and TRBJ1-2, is SAVISQKPSRDICQRGTSLTIQCQVDSQVTMMFWYRQQPGQSLTLIATANQGSEATYESGFVIDKFPISRPNLTFSTLTVSNMSPEDSSIYLCSVPGQGYGYTFGSGTRLTVV.

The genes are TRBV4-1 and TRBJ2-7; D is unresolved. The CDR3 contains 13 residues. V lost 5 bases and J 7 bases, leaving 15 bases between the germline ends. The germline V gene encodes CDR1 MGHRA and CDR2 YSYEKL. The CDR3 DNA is TGCGCCAGCAGCGGGCCAGCCCTTTGGGAGCAGTACTTC. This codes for CASSGPALWEQYF.

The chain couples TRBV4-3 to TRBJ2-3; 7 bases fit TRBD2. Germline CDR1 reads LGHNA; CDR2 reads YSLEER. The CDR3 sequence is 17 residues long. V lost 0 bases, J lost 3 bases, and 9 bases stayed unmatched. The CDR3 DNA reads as TGCGCCAGCAGCCAAGACCCACCGGCGGGAGAAACAGATACGCAGTATTTT. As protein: CASSQDPPAGETDTQYF.

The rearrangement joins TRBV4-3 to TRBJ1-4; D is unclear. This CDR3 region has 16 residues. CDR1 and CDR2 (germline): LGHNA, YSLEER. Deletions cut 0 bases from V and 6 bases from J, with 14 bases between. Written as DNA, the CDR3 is TGCGCCAGCAGCCAAGAAATACACGCCTGGGATGAAAAACTGTTTTTT. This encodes CASSQEIHAWDEKLFF.

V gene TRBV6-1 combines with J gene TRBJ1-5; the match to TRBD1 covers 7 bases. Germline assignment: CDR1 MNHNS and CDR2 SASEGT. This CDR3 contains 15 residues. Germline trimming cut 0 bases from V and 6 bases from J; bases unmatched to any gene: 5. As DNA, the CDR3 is TGTGCCAGCAGTGAAGCTGGGGACAGCGCTCAGCCCCAGCATTTT. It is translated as CASSEAGDSAQPQHF.

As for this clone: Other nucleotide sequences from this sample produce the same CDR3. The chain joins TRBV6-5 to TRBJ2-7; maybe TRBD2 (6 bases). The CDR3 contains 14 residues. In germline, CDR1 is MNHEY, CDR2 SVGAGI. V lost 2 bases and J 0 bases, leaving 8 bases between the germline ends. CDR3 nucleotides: TGTGCCAGCAGTTACGGGGGGAACTCCTACGAGCAGTACTTC. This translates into CASSYGGNSYEQYF.

The CDR3 nucleotides are TGTGCCATCAGTGGGGACAGGGGGATAGATACGCAGTATTTT. This codes for CAISGDRGIDTQYF. This chain uses TRBV10-3 with TRBJ2-3; 11 bases line up with TRBD1. V lost 4 bases to trimming and J lost 5 bases; unmatched junction nucleotides: 2. Germline assignment: CDR1 ENHRY and CDR2 SYGVKD. The CDR3 sequence is 14 residues long.

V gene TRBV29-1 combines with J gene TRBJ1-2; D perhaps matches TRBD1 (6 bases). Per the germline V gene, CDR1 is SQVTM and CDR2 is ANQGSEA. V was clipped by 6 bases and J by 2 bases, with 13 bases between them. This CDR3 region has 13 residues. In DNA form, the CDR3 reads TGCAGCGTCTGGGGAGGGACAAACTATGGCTACACCTTC. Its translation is CSVWGGTNYGYTF.

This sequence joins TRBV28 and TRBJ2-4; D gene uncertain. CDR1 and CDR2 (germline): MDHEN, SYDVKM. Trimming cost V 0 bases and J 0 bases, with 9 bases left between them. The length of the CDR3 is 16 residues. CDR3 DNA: TGTGCCAGCAGTTTATGGCTGGAAGGAGCCAAAAACATTCAGTACTTC. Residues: CASSLWLEGAKNIQYF.

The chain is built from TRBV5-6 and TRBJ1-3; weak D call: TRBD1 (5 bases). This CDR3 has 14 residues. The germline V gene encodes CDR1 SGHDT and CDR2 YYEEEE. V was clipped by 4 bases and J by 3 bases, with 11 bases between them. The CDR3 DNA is TGTGCCAGCAGCCAAGGGGCCAGTGGAAACACCATATATTTT. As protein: CASSQGASGNTIYF.

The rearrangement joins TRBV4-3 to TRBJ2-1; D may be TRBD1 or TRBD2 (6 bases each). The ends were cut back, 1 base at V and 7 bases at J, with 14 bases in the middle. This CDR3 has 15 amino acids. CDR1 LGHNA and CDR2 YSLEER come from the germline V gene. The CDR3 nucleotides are TGCGCCAGCAGCCAAGCGTGGAGGGGGGCGAATGAGCAGTTCTTC. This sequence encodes CASSQAWRGANEQFF.

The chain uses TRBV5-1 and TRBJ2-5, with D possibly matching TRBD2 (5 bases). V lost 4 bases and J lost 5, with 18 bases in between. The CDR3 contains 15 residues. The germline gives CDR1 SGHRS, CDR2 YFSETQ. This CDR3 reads CASSLARTLPETQYF. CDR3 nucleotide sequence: TGCGCCAGCAGCCTAGCCCGGACTTTACCGGAGACCCAGTACTTC.

The CDR3 region has the DNA TGTGCCAGCAGCGCCACTAGCGGGAGTTATTCCGGGGAGCTGTTTTTT. Protein product: CASSATSGSYSGELFF. The chain recombines TRBV7-8 with TRBJ2-2; 11 bases line up with TRBD2. J lost 6 bases, V lost 5 bases, and 8 bases had no gene match. The germline V gene encodes CDR1 SGHVS and CDR2 FQNEAQ. The CDR3 totals 16 residues.

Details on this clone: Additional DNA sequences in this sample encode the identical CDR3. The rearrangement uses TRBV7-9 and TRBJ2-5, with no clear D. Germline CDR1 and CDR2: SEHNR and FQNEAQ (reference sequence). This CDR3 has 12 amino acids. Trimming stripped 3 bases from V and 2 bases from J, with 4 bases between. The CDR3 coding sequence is TGTGCCAGCAGCTTCCCACAAGAGACCCAGTACTTC. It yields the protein CASSFPQETQYF.

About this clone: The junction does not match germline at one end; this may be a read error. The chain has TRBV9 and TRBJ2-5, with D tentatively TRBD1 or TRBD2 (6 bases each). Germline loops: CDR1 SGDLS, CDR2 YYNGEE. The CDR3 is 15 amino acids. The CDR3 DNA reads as TGTGCCAGCAACAGAGTGGGGGGCCCCCAAGGGACCCAGTACTTC. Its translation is CASNRVGGPQGTQYF.

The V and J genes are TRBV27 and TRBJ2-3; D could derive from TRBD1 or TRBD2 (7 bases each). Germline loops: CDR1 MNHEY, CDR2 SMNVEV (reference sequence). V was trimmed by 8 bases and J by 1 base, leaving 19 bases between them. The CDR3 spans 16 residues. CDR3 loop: CASHWTPGGGTDTQYF. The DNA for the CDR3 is TGTGCCAGCCATTGGACCCCAGGGGGGGGCACAGATACGCAGTATTTT.

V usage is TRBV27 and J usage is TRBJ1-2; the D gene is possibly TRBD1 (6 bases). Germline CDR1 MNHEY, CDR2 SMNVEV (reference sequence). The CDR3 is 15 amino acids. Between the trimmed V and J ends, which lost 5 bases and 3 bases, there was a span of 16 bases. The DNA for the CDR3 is TGTGCCAGCAGTCCCGGCGGGGGGCGATACTATGGCTACACCTTC. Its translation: CASSPGGGRYYGYTF.

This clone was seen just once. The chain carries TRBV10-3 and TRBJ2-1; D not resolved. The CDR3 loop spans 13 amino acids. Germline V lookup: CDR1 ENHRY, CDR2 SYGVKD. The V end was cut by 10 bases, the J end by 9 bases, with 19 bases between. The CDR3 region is CATQIGPLSEQFF. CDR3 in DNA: TGTGCCACCCAGATTGGGCCCCTGAGTGAGCAGTTCTTC.

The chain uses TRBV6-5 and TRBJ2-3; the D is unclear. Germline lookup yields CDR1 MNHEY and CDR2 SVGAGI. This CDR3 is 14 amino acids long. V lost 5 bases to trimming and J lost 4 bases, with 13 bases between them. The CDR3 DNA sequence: TGTGCCAGCAGTCCCTGGGAAGGGTCAGATACGCAGTATTTT. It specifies CASSPWEGSDTQYF.

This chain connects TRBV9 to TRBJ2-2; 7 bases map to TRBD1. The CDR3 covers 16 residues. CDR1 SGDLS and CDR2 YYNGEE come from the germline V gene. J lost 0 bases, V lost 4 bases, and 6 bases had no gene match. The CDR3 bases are TGTGCCAGCAGCACCCGGGACAGCACGAACACCGGGGAGCTGTTTTTT. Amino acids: CASSTRDSTNTGELFF. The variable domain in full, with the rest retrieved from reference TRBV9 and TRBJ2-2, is DSGVTQTPKHLITATGQRVTLRCSPRSGDLSVYWYQQSLDQGLQFLIQYYNGEERAKGNILERFSAQQFPDLHSELNLSSLELGDSALYFCASSTRDSTNTGELFFGEGSRLTVL.

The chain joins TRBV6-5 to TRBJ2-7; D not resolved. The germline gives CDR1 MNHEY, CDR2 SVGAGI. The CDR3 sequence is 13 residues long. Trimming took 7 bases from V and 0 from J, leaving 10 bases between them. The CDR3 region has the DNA TGTGCCAGCAAACCCCGACTCTCCTACGAGCAGTACTTC. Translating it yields CASKPRLSYEQYF.

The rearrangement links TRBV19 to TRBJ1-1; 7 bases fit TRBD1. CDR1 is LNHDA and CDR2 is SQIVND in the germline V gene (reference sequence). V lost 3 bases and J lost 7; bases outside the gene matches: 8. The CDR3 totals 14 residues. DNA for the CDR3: TGTGCCAGTAGTATGTTGGGGAACAGGGGTGAAGCTTTCTTT. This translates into CASSMLGNRGEAFF.

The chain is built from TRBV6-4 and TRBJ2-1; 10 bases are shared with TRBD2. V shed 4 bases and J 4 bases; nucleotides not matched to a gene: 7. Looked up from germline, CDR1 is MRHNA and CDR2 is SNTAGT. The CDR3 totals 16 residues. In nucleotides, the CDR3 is TGTGCCAGCAGTGCTTTCCTAGCGGGAGCTTACAATGAGCAGTTCTTC. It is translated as CASSAFLAGAYNEQFF.

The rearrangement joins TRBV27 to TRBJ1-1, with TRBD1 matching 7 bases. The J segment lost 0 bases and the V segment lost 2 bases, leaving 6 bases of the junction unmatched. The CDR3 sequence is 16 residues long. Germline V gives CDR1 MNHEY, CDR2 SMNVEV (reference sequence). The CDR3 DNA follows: TGTGCCAGCAGTTTACTCAGGACAGGAATGAACACTGAAGCTTTCTTT. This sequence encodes CASSLLRTGMNTEAFF.

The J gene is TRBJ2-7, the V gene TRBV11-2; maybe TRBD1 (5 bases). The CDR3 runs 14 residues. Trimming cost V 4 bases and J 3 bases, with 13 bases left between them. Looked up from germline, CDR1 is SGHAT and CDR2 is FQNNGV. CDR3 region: CASSWGPQDYEQYF. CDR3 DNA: TGTGCCAGCAGCTGGGGCCCACAGGACTACGAGCAGTACTTC.

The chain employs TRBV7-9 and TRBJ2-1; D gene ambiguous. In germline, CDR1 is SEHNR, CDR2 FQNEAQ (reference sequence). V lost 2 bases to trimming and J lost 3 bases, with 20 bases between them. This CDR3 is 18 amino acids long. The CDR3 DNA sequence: TGTGCCAGCAGCTTATTAAGTCTGTCGGCCCAGGACTACAATGAGCAGTTCTTC. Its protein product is CASSLLSLSAQDYNEQFF.